This TCR beta chain was recovered during a study of a mutant IDH1 vaccine in newly diagnosed glioma (dated by TCRdb to the early 2020s). At the level of the whole study: Vaccination began 4-6 weeks after radiotherapy alone, or alongside temozolomide cycles in the chemotherapy-containing groups. The roughly 32 treated patients were around 60% male and around 40% female, with a mean age of around 40 years. Peripheral blood was drawn at six visits: V03 (baseline), V05, V07, V10, V12 and V13. Visit V12 was the week-35 safety follow-up and visit V13 was the week-47 end of study. Longitudinal TCRB deep sequencing was performed for around 23 treated patients wherever samples were available for exploratory analyses. Prior to enrollment, patients had been given standard therapy consisting of radiotherapy alone, temozolomide alone, or radiochemotherapy with temozolomide, with the combination given to most patients. Paper-wide results and their limitations: The authors noted that analyses of patient blood samples could not be reproduced because of sample limitations. Immune responses induced by the vaccine were seen in over 80% of patients across multiple MHC alleles. Pseudoprogression seemed to be unrelated to changes in the top peripheral T cell clonotypes found by TCRB sequencing. Availability determined which PBMC samples were chosen for TCRB deep sequencing.

The library was built by means of the immunoSEQ multiplex PCR assay. Following the manufacturer's protocol, the hsTCRB Kit was used to amplify rearranged TCR beta chain sequences. An Illumina MiSeq was used to sequence the TCRB libraries. In the source study's methods: The kit vendor's proprietary platform handled demultiplexing, trimming and gene mapping. TCRdb provides this immuneACCESS table in a form limited to in-frame rearrangements. Some clones are lacking; in checked studies, under half of them reflect an unresolved V gene, and why the rest are absent is not known. V and J calls and clone size are copied from that table; D and trimming were computed from the DNA. Here the sample has just over 65,000 clones; 84% occur a single time. In total, the top ten clones hold 12% of the sample. The time point label here, explained by the study, means: week 35, safety follow-up. Each vaccine dose, consisting of 300 ug of a 20-mer mutant IDH1 peptide in Montanide, was administered subcutaneously with topical imiquimod. Patients were given eight vaccinations, in weeks 1, 3, 5, 7, 11, 15, 19 and 23, which matched visits V03 through V10. All donors had newly diagnosed IDH1-mutant astrocytomas of WHO grade 3 or 4 that showed loss of nuclear ATRX. The samples were drawn from NOA16, a multicentre, single-arm, open-label phase I trial in Germany that tested a mutant IDH1 peptide vaccine in humans for the first time. Genomic DNA for TCRB sequencing was isolated from EDTA blood with the DNeasy Blood and Tissue Kit.

Relative to germline, V is 3 bases shorter and J is 4 bases shorter, with 16 bases between their ends. Counted from cysteine to phenylalanine, this CDR3 has 16 amino acids. The only DNA kept is the CDR3, 48 bases in frame from the first base. For CDR1 and CDR2, the germline V gene lists MNHEY and SVGAGI. Comments on this clone: Which antigen it targets is not known. No much larger clonotype is one base removed from it; base qualities were not supplied.

The TCR comes from a young man with glioma. This material consisted of PBMCs, taken from a glioma patient whose treatment included an IDH1 peptide vaccine. This chain joins TRBV6-5 to TRBJ1-3, with the D gene not clear enough to name. The DNA sequence follows: TGTGCCAGCAGTTATCTTGGGCGGCGGGCAGGAAACACCATATATTTT. It is translated as CASSYLGRRAGNTIYF.